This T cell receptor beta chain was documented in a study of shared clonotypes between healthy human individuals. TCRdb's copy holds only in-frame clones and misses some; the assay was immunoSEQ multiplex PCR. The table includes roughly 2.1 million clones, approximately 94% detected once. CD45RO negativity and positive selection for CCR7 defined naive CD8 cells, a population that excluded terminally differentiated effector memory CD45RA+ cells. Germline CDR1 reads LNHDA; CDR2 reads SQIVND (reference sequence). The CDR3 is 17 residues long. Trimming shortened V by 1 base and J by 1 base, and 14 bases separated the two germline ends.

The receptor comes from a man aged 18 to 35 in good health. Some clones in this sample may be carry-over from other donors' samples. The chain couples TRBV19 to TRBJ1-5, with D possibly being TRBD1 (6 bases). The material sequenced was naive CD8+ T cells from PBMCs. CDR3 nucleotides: TGTGCCAGTAGTATAGTGGGGGGCAGGGCGAGCAATCAGCCCCAGCATTTT. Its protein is CASSIVGGRASNQPQHF.